Each of the 10 T cell receptor beta chains below was sequenced from the same sample in a study of regulatory T cells in long-lasting Graves disease. Time point denoted: newly diagnosed GD, antithyroid drugs for less than 3 months. Extracted RNA from PBMCs served as the source of the TCR library. Researchers made TCR beta libraries by using iRepertoire HTBI primers and running Arm-PCR on CDR3 regions. MiXCR was run by TCRdb on the multiplex PCR reads, yielding one entry per CDR3 protein. The profile shows hundreds of thousands of distinct CDR3 sequences, under 20% of them singletons. The same data also contributed to another study, on T cells in Graves' hyperthyroidism and ophthalmopathy.

The material was peripheral blood mononuclear cells (PBMCs), obtained at new diagnosis, from a patient treated with antithyroid drugs. Receptors were obtained from a woman in her twenties or thirties with Graves disease.

This clonotype occurred many times. This chain uses TRBV18 with TRBJ2-3, with D possibly matching TRBD2 (7 bases). Germline V gene lookup returns CDR1 KGHSH and CDR2 LQKENI. V was clipped by 0 bases and J by 1 base, with 11 bases between them. The CDR3 has 16 residues. The CDR3 reads CASSPPTGGGTDTQYF. The CDR3, as DNA: TGTGCCAGCTCACCACCTACGGGGGGCGGCACAGATACGCAGTATTTT.

This clonotype was observed a few times. CDR3 region: CASSTTGTGRYEQYF. Written as DNA, the CDR3 is TGTGCCAGTAGCACTACCGGGACAGGACGATACGAGCAGTACTTC. The rearrangement links TRBV19 to TRBJ2-7; 8 bases are a match to TRBD1. CDR3 length equals 15 residues. Germline V gene sequence: CDR1 LNHDA, CDR2 SQIVND (reference sequence). The V gene end was trimmed by 6 bases and the J gene end by 4 bases; junction bases not matched to a gene: 11.

This clonotype showed up many times. The chain employs TRBV20-1 and TRBJ1-1; unclear D gene. From germline, CDR1 is DFQATT and CDR2 SNEGSKA (reference sequence). The CDR3 loop spans 12 amino acids. V was cut by 0 bases and J by 0 bases, with 2 bases left in between. CDR3 loop: CSARDLNTEAFF. The CDR3 DNA is TGCAGTGCTAGAGACCTGAACACTGAAGCTTTCTTT.

This clonotype has only a few counts. This chain connects TRBV20-1 to TRBJ1-2; no clear D gene. The CDR3 spans 16 residues. Trimming cost V 0 bases and J 9 bases, with 23 bases left between them. Germline V lookup: CDR1 DFQATT, CDR2 SNEGSKA (reference sequence). Written as DNA, the CDR3 is TGCAGTGCTAGAGATGTCGGGTTCGGGGTAACGAAGAGCTACACCTTC. Its translation: CSARDVGFGVTKSYTF.

This clonotype has more than one count but fewer than ten. The chain uses TRBV11-2 and TRBJ1-4; tentative D call: TRBD1 (5 bases). This CDR3 is 15 amino acids long. Germline CDR1 is SGHAT and CDR2 is FQNNGV. Trimming took off 2 bases at V and 7 bases at J, with 14 bases between the two ends. The chain's CDR3 is CASSLYGMGGEKLFF. The CDR3 coding sequence is TGTGCCAGCAGCTTATACGGGATGGGGGGTGAAAAACTGTTTTTT. Together with reference TRBV11-2 and TRBJ1-4, the CDR3 gives the full variable domain: EAGVAQSPRYKIIEKRQSVAFWCNPISGHATLYWYQQILGQGPKLLIQFQNNGVVDDSQLPKDRFSAERLKGVDSTLKIQPAKLEDSAVYLCASSLYGMGGEKLFFGSGTQLSVL.

There are many counts of this clonotype. V and J are TRBV3-1 and TRBJ2-1; 12 nucleotides line up with TRBD2. The CDR3 spans 14 residues. The germline CDR1 and CDR2 sequences are LGHDT and YNNKEL (reference sequence). V was clipped by 4 bases and J by 9 bases; unmatched bases: 4. The CDR3 DNA sequence: TGTGCCAGCAGCCTGCCACTAGCGGGAGGTGAGCAGTTCTTC. This translates into CASSLPLAGGEQFF.

This clonotype was counted only a few times. The rearrangement uses TRBV20-1 and TRBJ1-3, with D hard to call. Trimming removed 6 bases at V and 0 bases at J, with 15 bases between. The V gene's germline CDR1 is DFQATT and CDR2 SNEGSKA (reference sequence). CDR3 size: 15 residues. The DNA for the CDR3 is TGCAGTGCGCCCGAGGGAACTTTCTCTGGAAACACCATATATTTT. Amino acid sequence: CSAPEGTFSGNTIYF.

This clonotype came up many times. The chain joins TRBV24-1 to TRBJ2-7, with D uncertain. The germline V gene encodes CDR1 KGHDR and CDR2 SFDVKD. The CDR3 covers 12 residues. V shed 1 base and J shed 6 bases, with 6 bases lying between them. CDR3 amino acids: CATSDLGREQYF. The DNA for the CDR3 is TGTGCCACCAGTGATTTAGGCCGCGAGCAGTACTTC.

This clonotype has only a few counts. This chain uses TRBV30 with TRBJ1-2; D is undetermined. CDR3 length equals 13 residues. Germline lookup yields CDR1 GTSNPN and CDR2 SVGIG (reference sequence). The V end lost 5 bases, the J end lost 0 bases, and 10 bases lay between the germline ends. In DNA, the CDR3 is TGTGCCTGGGCCCCTGGGGCTAACTATGGCTACACCTTC. Its translation: CAWAPGANYGYTF. The variable domain in full, with the rest retrieved from reference TRBV30 and TRBJ1-2, is SQTIHQWPATLVQPVGSPLSLECTVEGTSNPNLYWYRQAAGRGLQLLFYSVGIGQISSEVPQNLSASRPQDRQFILSSKKLLLSDSGFYLCAWAPGANYGYTFGSGTRLTVV.

Ten or more counts support this clonotype. The chain has TRBV28 and TRBJ1-5; D unresolved. Germline V lookup: CDR1 MDHEN, CDR2 SYDVKM. Trimming took 6 bases from V and 0 from J, leaving 15 bases between them. This CDR3 is 16 amino acids long. Here the CDR3 DNA reads TGTGCCAGCAGCCCTCTGTCGTATTATAGCAATCAGCCCCAGCATTTT. It encodes CASSPLSYYSNQPQHF. The full variable domain, rest sourced from reference TRBV28 and TRBJ1-5, is DVKVTQSSRYLVKRTGEKVFLECVQDMDHENMFWYRQDPGLGLRLIYFSYDVKMKEKGDIPEGYSVSREKKERFSLILESASTNQTSMYLCASSPLSYYSNQPQHFGDGTRLSIL.